The next 27 T cell receptor beta chains were all read from a single sample in a study of T cell changes during pregnancy in multiple sclerosis. TCRdb's table, derived via immunoSEQ multiplex PCR, lists solely in-frame clones and lacks some. The data hold about 97,000 clones, with 91% observed a single time. Material: peripheral blood, obtained in the second trimester of pregnancy. These receptors were taken from a female donor with multiple sclerosis, enrolled in a pregnancy study.

The J gene is TRBJ2-2, the V gene TRBV5-1; D is uncertain. The V end was cut by 0 bases, the J end by 1 base, with 4 bases between. Germline V gene sequence: CDR1 SGHRS, CDR2 YFSETQ. The CDR3 loop spans 14 amino acids. The CDR3 loop is CASSLAWNTGELFF. CDR3 DNA: TGCGCCAGCAGCTTGGCCTGGAACACCGGGGAGCTGTTTTTT.

DNA for the CDR3: TGTGCCAGCAGCCATCCCGGGGACAGGGGACGCGAGCAGTACTTC. Amino acids: CASSHPGDRGREQYF. The rearrangement uses TRBV7-9 and TRBJ2-7; 10 nucleotides align to TRBD1. The CDR3 loop spans 15 amino acids. Germline trimming cut 5 bases from V and 6 bases from J; bases unmatched to any gene: 10. Per the germline V gene, CDR1 is SEHNR and CDR2 is FQNEAQ (reference sequence). Based on the CDR3 plus reference TRBV7-9 and TRBJ2-7, the full variable domain is DTGVSQNPRHKITKRGQNVTFRCDPISEHNRLYWYRQTLGQGPEFLTYFQNEAQLEKSRLLSDRFSAERPKGSFSTLEIQRTEQGDSAMYLCASSHPGDRGREQYFGPGTRLTVT.

The chain joins TRBV7-9 to TRBJ2-1; 7 bases line up with TRBD2. V lost 1 base, J lost 9 bases, and 9 bases stayed unmatched. The CDR3 is 15 amino acids. Germline-derived CDR1 and CDR2 are SEHNR and FQNEAQ (reference sequence). The CDR3 reads CASSLGLAPKGEQFF. DNA for the CDR3: TGTGCCAGCAGCTTAGGACTAGCTCCAAAGGGTGAGCAGTTCTTC.

The chain is built from TRBV30 and TRBJ1-1; D is uncertain. CDR3 length: 10 residues. Between the trimmed V and J ends, which lost 2 bases and 5 bases, there was a span of 3 bases. CDR1 is GTSNPN, CDR2 SVGIG, per germline (reference sequence). Here the CDR3 DNA reads TGTGCCTGGAGTTTAACTGAAGCTTTCTTT. It encodes CAWSLTEAFF. The complete variable domain, with remaining parts taken from reference TRBV30 and TRBJ1-1, reads SQTIHQWPATLVQPVGSPLSLECTVEGTSNPNLYWYRQAAGRGLQLLFYSVGIGQISSEVPQNLSASRPQDRQFILSSKKLLLSDSGFYLCAWSLTEAFFGQGTRLTVV.

The chain is built from TRBV6-5 and TRBJ2-1; unclear D gene. The germline V gene encodes CDR1 MNHEY and CDR2 SVGAGI. V lost 2 bases and J 9 bases, leaving 5 bases between the germline ends. CDR3 length equals 11 residues. The CDR3 region has the DNA TGTGCCAGCAGTTACAGGAGTGAGCAGTTCTTC. Its translation is CASSYRSEQFF.

This clone showed up just once. V usage is TRBV4-3 and J usage is TRBJ2-4; D not resolved. This CDR3 region has 15 residues. V was cut by 0 bases and J by 7 bases, with 13 bases left in between. The germline CDR1 and CDR2 sequences are LGHNA and YSLEER. CDR3 bases: TGCGCCAGCAGCCAAGATGAGGTATCGGCGAACATTCAGTACTTC. This sequence encodes CASSQDEVSANIQYF.

V is TRBV19 and J is TRBJ1-1; D gene ambiguous. Germline CDR1 LNHDA, CDR2 SQIVND (reference sequence). This CDR3 region has 17 residues. Trimming took off 5 bases at V and 0 bases at J, with 19 bases between the two ends. The DNA of the CDR3 is TGTGCCAGTAGTTCGGTACAGCTAATACAGATGAACACTGAAGCTTTCTTT. This gives the protein CASSSVQLIQMNTEAFF. Based on the CDR3 plus reference TRBV19 and TRBJ1-1, the full variable domain is DGGITQSPKYLFRKEGQNVTLSCEQNLNHDAMYWYRQDPGQGLRLIYYSQIVNDFQKGDIAEGYSVSREKKESFPLTVTSAQKNPTAFYLCASSSVQLIQMNTEAFFGQGTRLTVV.

The V and J genes are TRBV2 and TRBJ2-7; D perhaps matches TRBD1 (6 bases). The CDR3 sequence is 13 residues long. In germline, CDR1 is SNHLY, CDR2 FYNNEI. Trimming removed 4 bases from V and 5 bases from J, with 12 bases in between. In DNA, the CDR3 is TGTGCCAGCAGTGGGATCAGGGGCCACGAGCAGTACTTC. Protein: CASSGIRGHEQYF.

The genes are TRBV10-3 and TRBJ2-7, with 8 bases identical to TRBD1. Germline trimming cut 10 bases from V and 4 bases from J; bases unmatched to any gene: 9. The germline V gene encodes CDR1 ENHRY and CDR2 SYGVKD. This CDR3 comprises 13 residues. The CDR3 region has the DNA TGTGCCAGGACAGGGTCTGACTTTTACGAGCAGTACTTC. Residues: CARTGSDFYEQYF.

This sequence joins TRBV6-5 and TRBJ2-6, with D hard to call. The V gene's germline CDR1 is MNHEY and CDR2 SVGAGI. V lost 2 bases and J 0 bases, leaving 8 bases between the germline ends. This CDR3 is 16 amino acids long. CDR3 coding DNA: TGTGCCAGCAGTTACCGGTCCTTCTCTGGGGCCAACGTCCTGACTTTC. Translation gives CASSYRSFSGANVLTF.

In this sample, this clone turned up a few times. The V and J genes are TRBV7-3 and TRBJ1-5; D is unresolved. CDR1 is SGHTA and CDR2 is FQGTGA in the germline V gene. V lost 5 bases and J lost 0, with 8 bases in between. This CDR3 contains 14 residues. The CDR3 loop is CASSRRYSNQPQHF. The CDR3, as DNA: TGTGCCAGCAGCAGGAGATATAGCAATCAGCCCCAGCATTTT.

The genes are TRBV19 and TRBJ1-2; 7 bases map to TRBD1. The CDR3 contains 13 residues. Germline values: CDR1 LNHDA, CDR2 SQIVND (reference sequence). The J segment lost 6 bases and the V segment lost 3 bases, leaving 4 bases of the junction unmatched. The CDR3 sequence is CASSIDRVHGYTF. In DNA, the CDR3 is TGTGCCAGTAGTATCGACAGGGTACATGGCTACACCTTC. The whole variable domain, filled in from reference TRBV19 and TRBJ1-2, reads DGGITQSPKYLFRKEGQNVTLSCEQNLNHDAMYWYRQDPGQGLRLIYYSQIVNDFQKGDIAEGYSVSREKKESFPLTVTSAQKNPTAFYLCASSIDRVHGYTFGSGTRLTVV.

The V call is TRBV18, the J call TRBJ2-3; D possibly corresponds to TRBD1 (6 bases). Germline V gene sequence: CDR1 KGHSH, CDR2 LQKENI. Trimming took off 5 bases at V and 4 bases at J, with 16 bases between the two ends. The CDR3 is made up of 15 amino acids. CDR3 nucleotides: TGTGCCAGCTCATTCGTCCAACAGGGAGCAGATACGCAGTATTTT. It yields the protein CASSFVQQGADTQYF.

The table lists this clone with a few counts. The chain links TRBV4-2 to TRBJ2-7, with D tentatively TRBD2 (6 bases). This CDR3 is 16 amino acids long. The V end was cut by 0 bases, the J end by 2 bases, with 14 bases between. Germline CDR1 is LGHNA and CDR2 is YNFKEQ. The CDR3 coding sequence is TGTGCCAGCAGCCAAGAAGGCGCTAGCGCAACCTACGAGCAGTACTTC. Its protein is CASSQEGASATYEQYF.

The chain has TRBV30 and TRBJ1-2; D is uncertain. The CDR3 loop spans 14 amino acids. CDR1 and CDR2 from the germline V gene are GTSNPN and SVGIG (reference sequence). Trimming pared 3 bases from V and 4 bases from J, leaving 15 bases between. The CDR3 DNA follows: TGTGCCTGGAGGGGCATACTCTCCCCCTATGGCTACACCTTC. Amino acids: CAWRGILSPYGYTF.

The chain recombines TRBV27 with TRBJ2-7, with 13 nucleotides matching TRBD2. The CDR3 extends over 17 amino acids. The V gene's germline CDR1 is MNHEY and CDR2 SMNVEV (reference sequence). V lost 0 bases to trimming and J lost 4 bases; unmatched junction nucleotides: 6. For the CDR3, the DNA is TGTGCCAGCAGTTTATCGAGGACTAGCGGGAGTGGATACGAGCAGTACTTC. Its translation is CASSLSRTSGSGYEQYF.

The V gene is TRBV6-1, the J gene TRBJ2-7; 14 positions match TRBD2. Germline CDR1 is MNHNS and CDR2 is SASEGT. The CDR3 is 15 amino acids. V was clipped by 4 bases and J by 6 bases; unmatched bases: 5. CDR3 nucleotide sequence: TGTGCCAGCAGTGGGACTAGCGGGAGGTGGGGCGAGCAGTACTTC. Amino acids: CASSGTSGRWGEQYF.

The V and J genes are TRBV28 and TRBJ2-5; 9 bases align to TRBD2. This CDR3 contains 17 residues. V gave up 6 bases and J gave up 3 bases; unmatched junction bases: 14. Per the germline V gene, CDR1 is MDHEN and CDR2 is SYDVKM. CDR3 in amino acids: CASSLPPSGTYKETQYF. In DNA, the CDR3 is TGTGCCAGCAGCCTCCCCCCTAGCGGGACTTACAAAGAGACCCAGTACTTC.

J is TRBJ1-2 and V is TRBV5-8, with TRBD1 matching 9 bases. The germline CDR1 and CDR2 sequences are SGHTS and YDEGEE. This CDR3 contains 15 residues. The V segment lost 0 bases and the J segment 7 bases; nucleotides outside the gene matches: 7. The DNA of the CDR3 is TGTGCCAGCAGCTTGGGAGGGACAGGGACGCTTGGCTACACCTTC. As protein: CASSLGGTGTLGYTF.

This rearrangement joins TRBV9 to TRBJ1-3; no definite D call. Looked up from germline, CDR1 is SGDLS and CDR2 is YYNGEE. CDR3 size: 16 residues. V was trimmed by 4 bases and J by 0 bases, leaving 14 bases between them. CDR3 in DNA: TGTGCCAGCAGCTCCTCGAGGGAAGGCTCTGGAAACACCATATATTTT. Protein sequence: CASSSSREGSGNTIYF.

The chain combines TRBV11-1 with TRBJ2-1, with unresolved D. Germline loops: CDR1 SGHAT, CDR2 FQDESV (reference sequence). The V gene lost 3 bases and the J gene lost 4 bases, with 7 bases spanning the gap. The CDR3 is 13 amino acids. CDR3 loop: CASSLAVYNEQFF. The DNA of the CDR3 is TGTGCCAGCAGCTTGGCGGTGTACAATGAGCAGTTCTTC.

The genes are TRBV6-6 and TRBJ1-5, with a weak D call TRBD1 (5 bases). Germline V gene sequence: CDR1 MNHNY, CDR2 SVGAGI (reference sequence). CDR3 length: 15 residues. V was shortened by 4 bases and J by 5 bases, with 15 bases between the two germline ends. CDR3 nucleotide sequence: TGTGCCAGCAGTTTAACCCAGGGTGTCCATCAGCCCCAGCATTTT. Translating it yields CASSLTQGVHQPQHF.

The CDR3 here is CASSLGTGRNTEAFF. CDR3 sequence (DNA): TGTGCCAGCAGCTTGGGCACAGGGAGGAACACTGAAGCTTTCTTT. This rearrangement joins TRBV7-6 to TRBJ1-1; D possibly corresponds to TRBD1 (6 bases). The CDR3 is 15 amino acids. The germline gives CDR1 SGHVS, CDR2 FNYEAQ. The V end lost 3 bases, the J end lost 1 base, and 12 bases lay between the germline ends.

The CDR3 here is CASSVDGQDNQPQHF. The CDR3 nucleotides are TGTGCCAGCAGCGTCGACGGACAAGACAATCAGCCCCAGCATTTT. The chain combines TRBV9 with TRBJ1-5, with D possibly matching TRBD1 (5 bases). There are 15 residues in the CDR3. Per germline, CDR1 SGDLS and CDR2 YYNGEE. Trimming took 2 bases from V and 3 from J, leaving 12 bases between them. The full variable domain, its missing parts supplied by reference TRBV9 and TRBJ1-5, is DSGVTQTPKHLITATGQRVTLRCSPRSGDLSVYWYQQSLDQGLQFLIQYYNGEERAKGNILERFSAQQFPDLHSELNLSSLELGDSALYFCASSVDGQDNQPQHFGDGTRLSIL.

This chain links TRBV5-1 with TRBJ2-7; TRBD2 matches at 7 bases. V lost 6 bases and J lost 4; bases outside the gene matches: 10. This CDR3 is 14 amino acids long. Germline V CDR1 and CDR2: SGHRS, YFSETQ. CDR3 residues: CASKGGRASYEQYF. The CDR3 nucleotides read TGCGCCAGCAAGGGAGGGAGGGCATCATACGAGCAGTACTTC.

This sequence joins TRBV25-1 and TRBJ2-7; the match to TRBD1 covers 7 bases. The CDR3 extends over 12 amino acids. V lost 6 bases to trimming and J lost 5 bases; unmatched junction nucleotides: 4. Germline CDR1 reads MGHDK; CDR2 reads SYGVNS. The CDR3, as DNA: TGTGCCAGCAGGGAGACAGGGCACGAGCAGTACTTC. It yields the protein CASRETGHEQYF.

V and J are TRBV5-1 and TRBJ2-3; D possibly corresponds to TRBD1 (7 bases). Germline V gene lookup returns CDR1 SGHRS and CDR2 YFSETQ. V was shortened by 4 bases and J by 3 bases, with 18 bases between the two germline ends. The CDR3 has 16 amino acids. The CDR3 region has the DNA TGCGCCAGCAGCCTCGACAGGGTGGGGGGTACAGATACGCAGTATTTT. Translated, it gives CASSLDRVGGTDTQYF.